The 12 T cell receptor beta chains below come from one sample, sequenced in a study of molecular identifiers for immune sequencing clone quantification. In TCRdb, the PCR reads were re-called with MiXCR into one record per CDR3 protein. This sample has hundreds of thousands of distinct CDR3 sequences, with roughly 27% found just once. Input material: naive CD8+ T cells from blood, with Jurkat cell RNA spiked in. Regarding subset: FACS-sorted CD8+CD4-CCR7+CD45RA+ naive T cells. These receptors all come from a human donor in good health. Some libraries in this study had Jurkat cell RNA spiked in.

The table lists this clonotype with many counts. This chain connects TRBV11-2 to TRBJ2-7, with D perhaps given as TRBD1 or TRBD2 (5 bases each). V lost 6 bases and J lost 4, with 13 bases in between. The CDR3 sequence is 13 residues long. Germline CDR1 and CDR2: SGHAT and FQNNGV. The CDR3 DNA sequence: TGTGCCAGCAGTCATGGGACGACGTACGAGCAGTACTTC. Translating it yields CASSHGTTYEQYF.

A remark on this clonotype: The CDR3 ends on some other residue instead of the conserved phenylalanine or tryptophan, so this is likely a read error. No DNA is shown, since the ends of the CDR3 on it are uncertain; the CDR3 is the one TCRdb lists. The chain recombines TRBV7-9 with TRBJ2-1; the D call TRBD2 from the table was never checked on the DNA. Germline CDR1 SEHNR, CDR2 FQNEAQ (reference sequence). The CDR3 length is 12 residues, termini included. The CDR3 region is CASSSLRGTEFS.

This chain links TRBV20-1 with TRBJ1-2, with D unresolved. Germline V gene sequence: CDR1 DFQATT, CDR2 SNEGSKA (reference sequence). V was pared by 0 bases and J by 3 bases, with 8 bases between. The CDR3 covers 13 residues. The CDR3 coding sequence is TGCAGTGCTAGAGAACTGGCGGACTATGGCTACACCTTC. Its protein is CSARELADYGYTF.

CDR3 sequence (DNA): TGCAGTGCTAGAGCGCTAGAGACAGGGGGTCAGCCCCAGCATTTT. Encoded protein: CSARALETGGQPQHF. V and J are TRBV20-1 and TRBJ1-5, with 9 bases lining up with TRBD1. Germline trimming cut 1 base from V and 6 bases from J; bases unmatched to any gene: 7. CDR1 and CDR2 (germline): DFQATT, SNEGSKA (reference sequence). The CDR3 has 15 residues.

The CDR3 nucleotides read TGTGCCAGCAGTGAACTGGCCTCCTACGAGCAGTACTTC. This codes for CASSELASYEQYF. V is TRBV7-9 and J is TRBJ2-7; unclear D gene. The germline V and J ends were trimmed by 6 bases and 0 bases, with 9 bases remaining between them. The CDR3 runs 13 residues. Germline V gene lookup returns CDR1 SEHNR and CDR2 FQNEAQ (reference sequence).

The J gene is TRBJ2-7, the V gene TRBV27; D is perhaps TRBD1 or TRBD2 (5 bases each). The germline V gene has CDR1 MNHEY and CDR2 SMNVEV (reference sequence). The V end lost 9 bases, the J end lost 6 bases, and 21 bases lay between the germline ends. This CDR3 comprises 14 residues. CDR3 DNA: TGTGCCAGTAGCAAAGTGATGGGGGTGCCCGAGCAGTACTTC. This translates into CASSKVMGVPEQYF.

This clonotype was detected once. This may stem from a read error, because a much larger clone lies one nucleotide away. CDR3 bases: TGCAGCGTCGACAACAGGGGGCAGAGTGAGACCCAGTACTTC. It specifies CSVDNRGQSETQYF. J is TRBJ2-5 and V is TRBV29-1; 9 bases map to TRBD1. The germline gives CDR1 SQVTM, CDR2 ANQGSEA. V lost 6 bases, J lost 5 bases, and 10 bases stayed unmatched. The CDR3 is made up of 14 amino acids.

This clonotype was recorded at least ten times. The rearrangement uses TRBV6-5 and TRBJ2-7, with D possibly TRBD2 on 6 matching bases. Trimming stripped 6 bases from V and 5 bases from J, with 17 bases between. Per the germline V gene, CDR1 is MNHEY and CDR2 is SVGAGI. CDR3 length equals 14 residues. The CDR3 DNA follows: TGTGCCAGCAGCCCCCCGGGGGTAGGGGACGAGCAGTACTTC. Translation gives CASSPPGVGDEQYF.

A remark on this clonotype: Possible read error: a much larger clone is one base away. The V call is TRBV4-1, the J call TRBJ2-7; D is perhaps TRBD1 (5 bases). Germline values: CDR1 MGHRA, CDR2 YSYEKL. This CDR3 is 14 amino acids long. The CDR3 is CTSSHLQGPYEQYF. For the CDR3, the DNA is TGCACCAGCAGCCACCTTCAGGGCCCCTACGAGCAGTACTTC.

Details on this clonotype: With a much larger clone just one base away, this may be a read error. This chain connects TRBV5-6 to TRBJ2-7; tentative D call: TRBD1 (5 bases). The CDR3 runs to 16 residues. Germline V gene sequence: CDR1 SGHDT, CDR2 YYEEEE. Trimming cost V 3 bases and J 0 bases, with 16 bases left between them. The CDR3 region has the DNA TGTGCCAGCAGCTGGGGCGACGGTTCTAGCTCCTACGAGCAGTACTTC. Its translation is CASSWGDGSSSYEQYF.

This clonotype was recorded at least ten times. The genes are TRBV20-1 and TRBJ2-7; D is ambiguous. Germline CDR1 reads DFQATT; CDR2 reads SNEGSKA (reference sequence). V shed 6 bases and J shed 0 bases, with 6 bases lying between them. CDR3 length equals 11 residues. DNA of the CDR3: TGCAGTGCCAGTCACTCCTACGAGCAGTACTTC. Encoded protein: CSASHSYEQYF.

This clonotype occurred a few times. The CDR3 loop is CASSEQGFGYNSPLHF. CDR3 nucleotide sequence: TGTGCCAGCAGCGAACAGGGGTTCGGATATAATTCACCCCTCCACTTT. This rearrangement joins TRBV3-1 to TRBJ1-6; 7 bases map to TRBD1. The CDR3 is made up of 16 amino acids. The junction had 8 bases not matched to a gene; V was cut back by 5 bases and J by 4 bases. Germline V lookup: CDR1 LGHDT, CDR2 YNNKEL (reference sequence).